The present entry profiles one TCR beta chain with its context. Its antigen remains unidentified. Base qualities are not at hand, and no much larger clone is one base apart. Enrolling through a virtual design, the prospective study's participants ranged in age from about 18 to 89 years and lived across about two dozen United States geographic areas. Cohort assignment in the prospective study relied on participant-reported clinical history from a screening survey and a study questionnaire. Mobile phlebotomists in the prospective study collected whole blood, serum and a nasopharyngeal or oropharyngeal swab from every participant. Additional blood draws and questionnaires over an approximately two-month period could optionally be provided by prospective study participants. Before DNA extraction, blood samples from the prospective study were shipped at room temperature or frozen. This specimen belongs to a study of blood T cell repertoires in COVID-19 (dated by TCRdb to 2018 to 2021). Turning to the overall study: The collaborator samples originated in the United States, Italy and Spain and spanned the acute and convalescent phases of COVID-19. Deeply sampled blood TCRbeta repertoires from subjects exposed to, actively infected with, or recovered from COVID-19 were included in the dataset. Sample metadata almost always included a de-identified subject ID, COVID-19 status, age in years and sex. The material from the prospective study consisted of cDNA or gDNA derived from T cells, B-cell-depleted T cells, or PBMCs. The samples were drawn from the first 160 participants of the ongoing ImmuneRACE study and from 1,254 subjects provided by 6 global collaborators. Where available, HLA class I and class II types were obtained from metadata supplied by the sample provider rather than from assay-based typing. The repertoires were made available in a free public database intended to serve as a resource for research on the immune response to SARS-CoV-2. The paper as a whole reports these results and caveats: The quantity of clinical and demographic metadata differed by source and by participant and was supplied without curation.

TCRbeta CDR3 regions were amplified from genomic DNA using the immunoSEQ Assay, a bias-controlled multiplex PCR. In the source study's methods: The number of nucleated cells in each sample was estimated by amplification of reference gene primers within the assay. To quantify the absolute abundance of each unique TCRbeta CDR3 rearrangement, sequence reads were collapsed and filtered. Productive Simpson clonality was computed per sample as the square root of Simpson's diversity index over productive rearrangements. The immuneACCESS repertoire file appears here via TCRdb, limited to in-frame rearrangements. These files lack a portion of the clones; in checked studies, under half of the deficit traces to unresolved V genes, and the cause of the others is not known. That table supplies the V and J calls and clone size; D and trimming were determined from the DNA. The sample contains about 400,000 clones, roughly 87% of them found a single time. The top ten clonotypes cover approximately 2.1% of the sample.

Taken from the germline V gene (reference sequence), the CDR1 and CDR2 loops are LNHDA and SQIVND. V loses 5 bases at its end and J loses 6 bases; junction bases beyond the gene matches: 6. Inclusive of the bounding cysteine and phenylalanine, the CDR3 is 15 residues long. The only DNA kept is the CDR3, 45 bases in frame from the first base. The material sequenced was PBMCs or T cells enriched from blood (not recorded which). The source of this sequence is a woman aged 40 to 50 with acute COVID-19. The chain is encoded by TRBV19 joined to TRBJ2-4, with 11 bases aligning to TRBD2. DNA sequence: TGTGCCAGTAGTTCCTTAGCGGGGGGGCCAAACATTCAGTACTTC. It specifies CASSSLAGGPNIQYF.